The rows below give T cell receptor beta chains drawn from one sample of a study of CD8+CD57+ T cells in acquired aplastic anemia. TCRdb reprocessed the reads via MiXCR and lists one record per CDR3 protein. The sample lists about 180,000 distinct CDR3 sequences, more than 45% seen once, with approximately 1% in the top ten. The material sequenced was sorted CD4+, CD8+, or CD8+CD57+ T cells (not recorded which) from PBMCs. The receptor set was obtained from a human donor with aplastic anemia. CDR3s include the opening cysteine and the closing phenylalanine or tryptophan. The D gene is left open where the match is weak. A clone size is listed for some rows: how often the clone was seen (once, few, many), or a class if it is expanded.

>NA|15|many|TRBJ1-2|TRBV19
CASSITPIQGEGYTF
TGTGCCAGTAGTATAACCCCCATCCAGGGTGAGGGCTACACCTTC
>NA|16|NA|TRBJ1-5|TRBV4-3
CASSQDAEGSGQPQHF
TGCGCCAGCAGCCAAGATGCCGAGGGATCTGGTCAGCCCCAGCATTTT
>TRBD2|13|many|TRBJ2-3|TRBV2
CASRSGGSDTQYF
TGTGCCAGCAGAAGCGGGGGATCAGATACGCAGTATTTT
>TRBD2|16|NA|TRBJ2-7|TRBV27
CASSPLTSGGADEQYF
TGTGCCAGCAGTCCGCTGACTAGCGGGGGGGCAGACGAGCAGTACTTC
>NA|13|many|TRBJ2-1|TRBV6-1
CASSEGTSGEQFF
TGTGCCAGCAGTGAAGGGACTTCGGGTGAGCAGTTCTTC
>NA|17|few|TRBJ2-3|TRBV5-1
CASSLGGTWGATDTQYF
TGCGCCAGCAGCTTGGGTGGGACATGGGGGGCAACAGATACGCAGTATTTT
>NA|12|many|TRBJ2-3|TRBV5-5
CASRPSISAEYF
TGTGCCAGCAGACCCTCCATAAGCGCAGAGTATTTT
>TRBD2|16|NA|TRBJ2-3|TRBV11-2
CASSLELAGVADTQYF
TGTGCCAGCAGCTTAGAACTAGCGGGGGTAGCAGATACGCAGTATTTT
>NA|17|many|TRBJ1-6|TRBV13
CASSSESGDTYNSPLHF
TGTGCCAGCAGCTCAGAGAGTGGGGACACCTATAATTCACCCCTCCACTTT
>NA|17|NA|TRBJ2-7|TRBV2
CASSKQGGGQAPYEQYF
TGTGCCAGCAGTAAACAGGGAGGCGGACAGGCCCCTTACGAGCAGTACTTC
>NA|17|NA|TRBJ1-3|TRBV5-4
CASSLVDGALSGNTIYF
TGTGCCAGCAGCTTGGTAGACGGCGCCCTAAGTGGAAACACCATATATTTT
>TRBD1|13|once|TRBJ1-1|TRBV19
CASSISAGGEAFF
TGTGCCAGTAGTATATCGGCAGGGGGCGAAGCTTTCTTT
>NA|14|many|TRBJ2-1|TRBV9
CASSVQASYNEQFF
TGTGCCAGCAGCGTCCAGGCCTCCTACAATGAGCAGTTCTTC
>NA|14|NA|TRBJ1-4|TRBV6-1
CASSRTSYAEKLFF
TGTGCCAGCAGTAGGACAAGCTATGCGGAAAAACTGTTTTTT
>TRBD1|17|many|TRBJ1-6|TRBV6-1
CASTEEYGGTGRSPLHF
TGTGCCAGCACTGAGGAGTACGGTGGGACAGGGCGATCACCCCTCCACTTT
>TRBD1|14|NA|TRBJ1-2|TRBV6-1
CASSVGQELSGYTF
TGTGCCAGCAGTGTCGGACAGGAACTTTCTGGCTACACCTTC
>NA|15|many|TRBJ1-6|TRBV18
CASSPGASLNSPLHF
TGTGCCAGCTCACCTGGTGCCAGTCTTAATTCACCCCTCCACTTT
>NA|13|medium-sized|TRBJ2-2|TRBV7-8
CASSLIGAGELFF
TGTGCCAGCAGCTTAATAGGGGCCGGGGAGCTGTTTTTT
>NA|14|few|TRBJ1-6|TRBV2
CASSDRGTNSPLHF
TGTGCCAGCAGTGATCGGGGGACAAATTCACCCCTCCACTTT
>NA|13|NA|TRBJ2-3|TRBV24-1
CATRPRGTDTQYF
TGTGCCACCCGCCCAAGGGGCACAGATACGCAGTATTTT
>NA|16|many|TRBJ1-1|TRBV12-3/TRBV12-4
CASMLEGTRRNTEAFF
TGTGCCAGCATGCTAGAGGGAACCCGGAGGAACACTGAAGCTTTCTTT
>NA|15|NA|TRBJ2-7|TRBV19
CASSAETAYRNEQYF
TGTGCCAGTAGTGCCGAGACAGCGTATCGGAACGAGCAGTACTTC
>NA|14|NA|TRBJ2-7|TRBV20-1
CSARGAGTAYEQYF
TGCAGTGCTAGAGGCGCAGGGACTGCCTACGAGCAGTACTTC
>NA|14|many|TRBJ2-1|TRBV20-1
CSARDRLSSNEQFF
TGCAGTGCTAGGGACAGACTCTCCTCCAATGAGCAGTTCTTC
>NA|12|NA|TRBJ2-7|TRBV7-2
CASSQDSYEQYF
TGTGCCAGCAGCCAGGACAGTTACGAGCAGTACTTC
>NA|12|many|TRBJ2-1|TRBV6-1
CASSPSASEQFF
TGTGCCAGCAGTCCTAGCGCGTCTGAGCAGTTCTTC
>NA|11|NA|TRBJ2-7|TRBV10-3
CAIGAGYEQYF
TGTGCCATCGGAGCAGGGTACGAGCAGTACTTC
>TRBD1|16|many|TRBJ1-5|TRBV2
CASSNTGQGYNQPQHF
TGTGCCAGCAGTAATACCGGACAGGGGTACAATCAGCCCCAGCATTTT
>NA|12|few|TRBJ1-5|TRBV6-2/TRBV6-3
CASTSGAKPQHF
TGTGCCAGCACCTCGGGGGCGAAGCCCCAGCATTTT
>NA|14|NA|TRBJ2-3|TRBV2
CASLRPGSGDTQYF
TGTGCCAGCCTTAGACCGGGAAGTGGAGATACGCAGTATTTT
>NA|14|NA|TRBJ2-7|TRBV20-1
CSASGAGTNDEQYF
TGCAGTGCTAGTGGGGCGGGGACGAACGACGAGCAGTACTTC
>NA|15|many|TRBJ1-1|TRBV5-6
CASSLGKVMNTEAFF
TGTGCCAGCAGCTTGGGAAAGGTTATGAACACTGAAGCTTTCTTT
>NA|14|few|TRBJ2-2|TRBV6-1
CASRKAGGSGELFF
TGTGCCAGCAGAAAGGCCGGGGGAAGTGGGGAGCTGTTTTTT
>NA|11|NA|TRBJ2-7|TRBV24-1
CATSDYREQYF
TGTGCCACCAGTGATTATCGTGAGCAGTACTTC
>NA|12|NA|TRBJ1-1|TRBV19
CATLGSFTEAFF
TGTGCCACCCTGGGGAGTTTCACTGAAGCTTTCTTT
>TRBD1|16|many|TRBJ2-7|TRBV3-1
CASSQWGGTGGDEQYF
TGTGCCAGCAGCCAGTGGGGCGGGACAGGGGGTGACGAGCAGTACTTC
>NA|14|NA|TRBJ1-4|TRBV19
CASVGVGANEKLFF
TGTGCCAGTGTTGGGGTGGGAGCTAATGAAAAACTGTTTTTT
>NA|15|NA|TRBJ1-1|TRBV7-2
CASSLGDTTNTEAFF
TGTGCCAGCAGCTTAGGGGACACAACGAACACTGAAGCTTTCTTT
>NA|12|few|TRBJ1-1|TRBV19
CASSIPGEEAFF
TGTGCCAGTAGTATACCGGGCGAGGAAGCTTTCTTT
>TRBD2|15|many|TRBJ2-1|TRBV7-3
CASSLRLAGGWEQFF
TGTGCCAGCAGCCTTCGACTAGCGGGGGGTTGGGAGCAGTTCTTC
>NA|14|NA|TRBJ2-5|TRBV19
CASKGGRRQETQYF
TGTGCCAGTAAGGGGGGGCGTCGGCAAGAGACCCAGTACTTC
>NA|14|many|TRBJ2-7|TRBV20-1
CSAHPSGQTYEQYF
TGCAGTGCTCACCCCTCCGGACAGACCTACGAGCAGTACTTC
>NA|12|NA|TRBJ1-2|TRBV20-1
CSARVSGRGYTF
TGCAGTGCTAGAGTCTCAGGGCGTGGCTACACCTTC
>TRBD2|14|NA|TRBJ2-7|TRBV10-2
CASRLGLGAYEQYF
TGCGCCAGCAGGTTGGGACTAGGGGCTTACGAGCAGTACTTC
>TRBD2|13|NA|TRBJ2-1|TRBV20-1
CSARSGGNNEQFF
TGCAGTGCTAGAAGCGGGGGCAACAATGAGCAGTTCTTC
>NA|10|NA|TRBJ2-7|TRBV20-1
CSARDYEQYF
TGCAGTGCTAGGGACTACGAGCAGTACTTC
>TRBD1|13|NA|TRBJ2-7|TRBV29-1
CSVQTGGRYEQYF
TGCAGCGTTCAGACAGGGGGGCGCTACGAGCAGTACTTC
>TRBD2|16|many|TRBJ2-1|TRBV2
CASKIGTSGGLEEQFF
TGTGCCAGCAAAATCGGGACTAGCGGGGGTCTGGAAGAGCAGTTCTTC
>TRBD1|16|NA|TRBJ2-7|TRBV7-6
CASSLEGGLTTYEQYF
TGTGCCAGCAGCTTAGAAGGGGGCTTGACGACCTACGAGCAGTACTTC
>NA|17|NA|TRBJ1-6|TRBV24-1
CATSDLSGTEEWSPLHF
TGTGCCACCAGTGATTTGTCCGGCACGGAAGAGTGGTCACCCCTCCACTTT
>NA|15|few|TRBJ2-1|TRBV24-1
CATSDSDSWDDEQFF
TGTGCCACCAGTGACTCGGACTCCTGGGATGATGAGCAGTTCTTC
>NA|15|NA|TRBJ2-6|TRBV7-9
CASKTATSGANVLTF
TGTGCCAGCAAGACAGCAACCTCTGGGGCCAACGTCCTGACTTTC
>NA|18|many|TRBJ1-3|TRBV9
CASSVYPPAENSGNTIYF
TGTGCCAGCAGCGTATATCCCCCGGCAGAGAACTCTGGAAACACCATATATTTT
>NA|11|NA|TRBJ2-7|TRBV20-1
CSYFGGYEQYF
TGCAGTTACTTTGGCGGCTACGAGCAGTACTTC
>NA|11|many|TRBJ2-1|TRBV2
CASVAYDEQFF
TGTGCCAGCGTAGCGTATGATGAGCAGTTCTTC